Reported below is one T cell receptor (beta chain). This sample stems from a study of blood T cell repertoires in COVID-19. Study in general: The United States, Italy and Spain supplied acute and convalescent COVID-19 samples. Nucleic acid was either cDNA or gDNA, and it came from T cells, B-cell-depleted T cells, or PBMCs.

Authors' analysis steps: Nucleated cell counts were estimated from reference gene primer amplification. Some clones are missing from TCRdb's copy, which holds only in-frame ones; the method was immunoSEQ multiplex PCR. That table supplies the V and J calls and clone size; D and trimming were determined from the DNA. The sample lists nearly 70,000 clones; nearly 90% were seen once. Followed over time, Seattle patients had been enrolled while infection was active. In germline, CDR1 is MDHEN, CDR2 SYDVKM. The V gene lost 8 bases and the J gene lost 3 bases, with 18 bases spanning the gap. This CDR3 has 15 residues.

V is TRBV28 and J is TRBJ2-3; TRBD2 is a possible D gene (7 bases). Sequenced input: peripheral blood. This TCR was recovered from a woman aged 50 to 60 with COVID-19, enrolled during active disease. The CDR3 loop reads CASLQGRGKTDTQYF. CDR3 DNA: TGTGCCAGCCTGCAAGGGAGGGGGAAGACAGATACGCAGTATTTT.